A selection of T cell receptor beta chains follows, all from one sample in a study of patients and donors after allogeneic stem cell transplantation. TCRdb analysed the RT-PCR reads with MiXCR anew, one entry per CDR3 protein. This table holds roughly 12,000 distinct CDR3 sequences, around 27% found once. The sequenced sample consisted of blood, either unsorted or a sorted T cell fraction (not recorded which). The receptors were gathered from a human donor who was either an allogeneic HSCT recipient or a stem cell or donor lymphocyte infusion donor (not recorded which). It is not recorded whose cells these are; they may come from a transplant donor. Each CDR3 is given with its conserved first and last residue. Each record gives: clone size, J gene, V gene, D gene, CDR3 DNA, CDR3 protein. A D gene is named only where the DNA matches it firmly. Expanded clones get a size class; other rows say once, few or many, or leave the size out.

NA | TRBJ1-1 | TRBV4-3 | NA | TGCGCCAGCAGCCACGATACAGGTGTCTCTGAAGCTTTCTTT | CASSHDTGVSEAFF
medium-sized | TRBJ1-5 | TRBV11-2 | NA | TGTGCCAGCAGCTTAGGTTTTGGACGGGCTTATAGCAATCAGCCCCAGCATTTT | CASSLGFGRAYSNQPQHF
NA | TRBJ2-1 | TRBV9 | TRBD2 | TGTGCCAGCAGCGAGGGGACTAGCGGGAGAAACGGGAATGAGCAGTTCTTC | CASSEGTSGRNGNEQFF
NA | TRBJ1-6 | TRBV28 | NA | TGTGCCAGCAGTTTTCAGGGGTCACCCCTCCACTTT | CASSFQGSPLHF
many | TRBJ1-1 | TRBV12-3/TRBV12-4 | NA | TGTGCCAGCAGTTTATATGGGGAGGCTTTCTTT | CASSLYGEAFF
NA | TRBJ2-3 | TRBV5-1 | TRBD2 | TGCGCCAGCAGCTTCCTAGCGGGACTATCCACAGATACGCAGTATTTT | CASSFLAGLSTDTQYF
few | TRBJ2-1 | TRBV28 | NA | TGTGCCAGCACGAGACGGAATGAGCAGTTCTTC | CASTRRNEQFF
few | TRBJ1-3 | TRBV9 | NA | TGTGCCAGCAGCGACCCCGGCAGGCTTGGAAACACCATATATTTT | CASSDPGRLGNTIYF
NA | TRBJ1-3 | TRBV12-3/TRBV12-4 | NA | TGTGCCAGCAGTTCTCCGGGCCTCTCTGGAAACACCATATATTTT | CASSSPGLSGNTIYF
few | TRBJ1-1 | TRBV12-3/TRBV12-4 | NA | TGTGCCAGCAGTTTAGTCGTTGGGTACACTGAAGCTTTCTTT | CASSLVVGYTEAFF
NA | TRBJ2-1 | TRBV11-1 | TRBD2 | TGTGCCAGCAGCGGTCTCCTAGCGGGAGAGGTAGCTGAGCAGTTCTTC | CASSGLLAGEVAEQFF
many | TRBJ2-2 | TRBV4-3 | NA | TGCGCCAGCAGCCATGAAGGGACTCCCGAACTGGCCGGGGAGCTGTTTTTT | CASSHEGTPELAGELFF
many | TRBJ1-2 | TRBV7-2 | TRBD1 | TGTGCCAGCAGCTTAGTTAGGGTTGGCAGGGGGTCGGTACAGGGCTACACCTTC | CASSLVRVGRGSVQGYTF
NA | TRBJ2-1 | TRBV18 | NA | TGTGCCAGCTCACCGTCGGGAGCTGAGCAGTTCTTC | CASSPSGAEQFF
NA | TRBJ2-7 | TRBV7-9 | TRBD1 | TGTGCCAGCAGCGCCCGACAGGGGGTGAACGAGCAGTACTTC | CASSARQGVNEQYF
many | TRBJ2-7 | TRBV6-6 | NA | TGTGCCAGCAACCCAGTAAGGACAGAAACTGACGAGCAGTACTTC | CASNPVRTETDEQYF
NA | TRBJ1-4 | TRBV12-3/TRBV12-4 | TRBD1 | TGTGCCAGCAGTTTCAACAGGGGAGCAGATGAAAAACTGTTTTTT | CASSFNRGADEKLFF
NA | TRBJ2-5 | TRBV6-2/TRBV6-3 | NA | TGTGCCAGCAGCCTCGCGGTTGGCCAAGAGACCCAGTACTTC | CASSLAVGQETQYF
NA | TRBJ1-2 | TRBV29-1 | TRBD1 | TGCAGCGTTGATCCTGGACAGGGCGGCGGCTACACCTTC | CSVDPGQGGGYTF
few | TRBJ1-1 | TRBV5-1 | NA | TGCGCCAGCAGCTTGGCTACAGGGAACACTGAAGCTTTCTTT | CASSLATGNTEAFF
NA | TRBJ1-5 | TRBV7-8 | NA | TGTGCCAGCAGCTTAGGCGTACAGGGCTGGTACCAGCCCCAGCATTTT | CASSLGVQGWYQPQHF
NA | TRBJ1-2 | TRBV29-1 | TRBD1 | TGCAGCGTGGGGGGGACAGTCTATGGCTACACCTTC | CSVGGTVYGYTF
few | TRBJ1-1 | TRBV7-9 | NA | TGTGCCAGCAGCCACAGGGACCCCGCCACTGAAGCTTTCTTT | CASSHRDPATEAFF
few | TRBJ2-3 | TRBV28 | TRBD1 | TGTGCCAGCAGCATCGAGTGGACAGGGCGCACAGATACGCAGTATTTT | CASSIEWTGRTDTQYF
NA | TRBJ1-1 | TRBV7-9 | NA | TGTGCCAGCAGCTTAGGGAAAGGAACTGAAGCTTTCTTT | CASSLGKGTEAFF
many | TRBJ1-5 | TRBV5-1 | NA | TGCGCCAGCAGCTTGGAGGCAGGCAATCAGCCCCAGCATTTT | CASSLEAGNQPQHF
few | TRBJ1-2 | TRBV7-8 | NA | TGTGCCAGCAGCCTAGTTGGGGACGGCTACACCTTC | CASSLVGDGYTF
few | TRBJ1-2 | TRBV11-1 | NA | TGTGCCAGCAGCTTAGGGGTGTACGGGACGGATCCTAACTATGGCTACACCTTC | CASSLGVYGTDPNYGYTF
few | TRBJ2-7 | TRBV29-1 | NA | TGCAGCGTTAAAACGGGAGTATACGAGCAGTACTTC | CSVKTGVYEQYF
NA | TRBJ1-2 | TRBV28 | NA | TGTGCCAGCAGTCCTGTTAGACGGAGACCAAACTATGGCTACACCTTC | CASSPVRRRPNYGYTF
NA | TRBJ1-1 | TRBV4-2 | NA | TGTGCCAGCAGCCAAATCCGGGGGGGGCCGGGCACTGAAGCTTTCTTT | CASSQIRGGPGTEAFF
NA | TRBJ2-7 | TRBV6-5 | NA | TGTGCCAGCAGTTACGATCCAGGGGCAGCCTACGAGCAGTACTTC | CASSYDPGAAYEQYF
NA | TRBJ1-1 | TRBV15 | NA | TGTGCCACCAGCACCCGGCGGGGCACTGAAGCTTTCTTT | CATSTRRGTEAFF
NA | TRBJ2-7 | TRBV20-1 | NA | TGCAGTGCTAGTCCAACTAGTGGAGGCTTATACGAGCAGTACTTC | CSASPTSGGLYEQYF
medium-sized | TRBJ1-4 | TRBV5-1 | NA | TGCGCCAGCAGCTCCGAAGGCGTTGAAAAACTGTTTTTT | CASSSEGVEKLFF
NA | TRBJ2-1 | TRBV12-3/TRBV12-4 | NA | TGTGCCAGCAGTTCTCGTCGCTACAATGAGCAGTTCTTC | CASSSRRYNEQFF
few | TRBJ1-2 | TRBV12-3/TRBV12-4 | NA | TGTGCCAGCAGTTTAGGGGGGCACTATGGCTACACCTTC | CASSLGGHYGYTF
NA | TRBJ1-2 | TRBV4-3 | NA | TGCGCCAGCAGCCAAGAAGAGAACCGTCGAGGCTACACCTTC | CASSQEENRRGYTF
many | TRBJ1-1 | TRBV29-1 | NA | TGCAGCGTTGATGGGGATCCGAACACTGAAGCTTTCTTT | CSVDGDPNTEAFF
NA | TRBJ1-5 | TRBV12-3/TRBV12-4 | TRBD1 | TGTGCCAGCAGTTTCCGGACAGGGGGCCCTCAGCCCCAGCATTTT | CASSFRTGGPQPQHF
many | TRBJ1-5 | TRBV21-1 | NA | TGTGCCAGCAGCAAAGGAGGGCAGGGGATCGATCAGCCCCAGCATTTT | CASSKGGQGIDQPQHF
few | TRBJ1-5 | TRBV11-2 | TRBD1 | TGTGCCAGCAGCTTAGGGCCCCGAGAGCCGGGACAGGGGGCCGGGCAGCCCCAGCATTTT | CASSLGPREPGQGAGQPQHF